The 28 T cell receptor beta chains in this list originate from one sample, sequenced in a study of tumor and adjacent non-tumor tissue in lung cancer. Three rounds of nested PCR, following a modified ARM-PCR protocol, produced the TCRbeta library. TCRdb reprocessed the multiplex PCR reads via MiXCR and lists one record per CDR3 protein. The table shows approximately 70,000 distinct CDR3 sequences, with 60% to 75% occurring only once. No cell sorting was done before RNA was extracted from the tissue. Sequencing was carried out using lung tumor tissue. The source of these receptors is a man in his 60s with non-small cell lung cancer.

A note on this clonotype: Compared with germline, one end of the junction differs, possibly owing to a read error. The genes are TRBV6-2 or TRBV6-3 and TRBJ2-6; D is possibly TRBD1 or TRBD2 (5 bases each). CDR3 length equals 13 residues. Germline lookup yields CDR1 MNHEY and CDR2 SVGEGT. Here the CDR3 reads CTSRRAGANVPTF. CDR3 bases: TGTACCAGCAGGCGGGCTGGGGCCAACGTCCCGACTTTC.

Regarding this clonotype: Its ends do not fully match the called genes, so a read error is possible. In DNA, the CDR3 is TGTGCCCGCAGCCTCGGTGGTGAAGAGGGTGAGCAGTTCTTC. This gives the protein CARSLGGEEGEQFF. The V and J genes are TRBV11-3 and TRBJ2-1, with D possibly matching TRBD2 (5 bases). CDR3 length: 14 amino acids. Germline V gene lookup returns CDR1 SGHNT and CDR2 YENEEA. Combining the CDR3 with reference TRBV11-3 and TRBJ2-1 gives the whole variable domain EAGVVQSPRYKIIEKKQPVAFWCNPISGHNTLYWYLQNLGQGPELLIRYENEEAVDDSQLPKDRFSAERLKGVDSTLKIQPAELGDSAVYLCARSLGGEEGEQFFGPGTRLTVL.

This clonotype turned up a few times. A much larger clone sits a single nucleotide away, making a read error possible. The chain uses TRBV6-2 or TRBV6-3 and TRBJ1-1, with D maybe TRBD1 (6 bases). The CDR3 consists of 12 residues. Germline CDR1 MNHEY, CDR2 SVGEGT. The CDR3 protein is CANSTGMTEAFF. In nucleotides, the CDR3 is TGTGCCAACAGTACAGGGATGACTGAAGCTTTCTTT.

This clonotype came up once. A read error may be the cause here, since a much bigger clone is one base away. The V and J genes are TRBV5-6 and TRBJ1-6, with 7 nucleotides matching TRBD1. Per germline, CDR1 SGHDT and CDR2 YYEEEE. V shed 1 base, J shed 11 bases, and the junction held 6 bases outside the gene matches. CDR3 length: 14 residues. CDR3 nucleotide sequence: TGTGCCAGCAGCTTGCAGGGGGTGAATACACCCCTCCACTTT. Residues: CASSLQGVNTPLHF.

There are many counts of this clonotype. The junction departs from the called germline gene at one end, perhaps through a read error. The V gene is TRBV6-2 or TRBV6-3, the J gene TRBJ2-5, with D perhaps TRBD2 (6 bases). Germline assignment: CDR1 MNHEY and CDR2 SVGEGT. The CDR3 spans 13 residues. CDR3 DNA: TGTGCAAGCACCTCACCGCGGGGAGAGAAACAGTACTTC. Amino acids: CASTSPRGEKQYF.

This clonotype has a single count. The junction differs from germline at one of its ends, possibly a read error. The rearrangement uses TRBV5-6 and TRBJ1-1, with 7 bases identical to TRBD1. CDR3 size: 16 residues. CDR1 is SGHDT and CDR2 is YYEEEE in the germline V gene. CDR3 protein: CASGLVYRGGDTEAFF. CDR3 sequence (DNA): TGTGCCAGCGGCTTGGTATACAGGGGAGGGGATACTGAAGCTTTCTTT. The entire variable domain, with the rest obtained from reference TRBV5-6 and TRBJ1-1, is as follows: DAGVTQSPTHLIKTRGQQVTLRCSPKSGHDTVSWYQQALGQGPQFIFQYYEEEERQRGNFPDRFSGHQFPNYSSELNVNALLLGDSALYLCASGLVYRGGDTEAFFGQGTRLTVV.

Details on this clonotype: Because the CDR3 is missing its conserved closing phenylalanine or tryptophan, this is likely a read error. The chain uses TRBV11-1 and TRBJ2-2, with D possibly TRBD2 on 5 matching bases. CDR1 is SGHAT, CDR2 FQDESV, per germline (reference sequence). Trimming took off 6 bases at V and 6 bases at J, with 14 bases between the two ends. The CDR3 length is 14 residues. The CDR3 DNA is TGTGCCAGCAGATATACTAGTGGAGCCGGGGAGCTGTTTATT. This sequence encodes CASRYTSGAGELFI.

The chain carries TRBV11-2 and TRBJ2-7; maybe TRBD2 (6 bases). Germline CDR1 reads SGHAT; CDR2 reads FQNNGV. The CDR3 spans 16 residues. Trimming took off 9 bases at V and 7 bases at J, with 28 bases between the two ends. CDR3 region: CARSHQRDSRNYEQYF. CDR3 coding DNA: TGTGCCAGAAGCCATCAACGGGACTCTCGGAACTATGAGCAGTACTTC.

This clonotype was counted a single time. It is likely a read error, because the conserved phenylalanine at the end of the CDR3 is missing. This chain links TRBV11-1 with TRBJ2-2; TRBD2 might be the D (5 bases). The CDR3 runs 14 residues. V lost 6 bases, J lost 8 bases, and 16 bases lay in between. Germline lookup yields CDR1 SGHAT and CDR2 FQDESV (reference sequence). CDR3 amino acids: CASSYTSGTGELFI. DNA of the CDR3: TGTGCCAGCAGTTATACTAGTGGAACAGGGGAGCTGTTTATT.

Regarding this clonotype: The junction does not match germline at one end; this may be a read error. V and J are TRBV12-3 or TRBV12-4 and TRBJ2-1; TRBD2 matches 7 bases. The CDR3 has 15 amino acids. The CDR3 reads CASTFPQWDYNKQFF. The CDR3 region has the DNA TGTGCCAGCACTTTCCCTCAGTGGGACTACAATAAGCAGTTCTTC.

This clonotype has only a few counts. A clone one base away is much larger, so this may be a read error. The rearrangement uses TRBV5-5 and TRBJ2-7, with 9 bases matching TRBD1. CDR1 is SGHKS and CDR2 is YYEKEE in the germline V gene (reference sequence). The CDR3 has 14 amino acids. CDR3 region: CASSLETGGYEHYF. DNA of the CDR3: TGTGCCAGCAGCTTGGAGACAGGGGGGTACGAGCACTACTTC. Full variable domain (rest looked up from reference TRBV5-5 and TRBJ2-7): DAGVTQSPTHLIKTRGQQVTLRCSPISGHKSVSWYQQVLGQGPQFIFQYYEKEERGRGNFPDRFSARQFPNYSSELNVNALLLGDSALYLCASSLETGGYEHYFGPGTRLTVT.

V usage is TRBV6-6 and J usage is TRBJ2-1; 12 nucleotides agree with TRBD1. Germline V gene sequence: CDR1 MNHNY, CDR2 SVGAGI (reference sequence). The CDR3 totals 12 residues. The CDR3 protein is CVAGTGGEEQFF. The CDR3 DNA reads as TGTGTGGCCGGGACAGGGGGCGAAGAGCAGTTCTTC.

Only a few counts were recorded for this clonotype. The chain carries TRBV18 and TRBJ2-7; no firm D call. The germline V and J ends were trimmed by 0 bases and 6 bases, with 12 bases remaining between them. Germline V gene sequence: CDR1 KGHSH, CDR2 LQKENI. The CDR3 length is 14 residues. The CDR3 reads CASSPPSLHTEQYF. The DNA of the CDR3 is TGTGCCAGCTCACCACCTTCCTTACATACCGAGCAGTACTTC.

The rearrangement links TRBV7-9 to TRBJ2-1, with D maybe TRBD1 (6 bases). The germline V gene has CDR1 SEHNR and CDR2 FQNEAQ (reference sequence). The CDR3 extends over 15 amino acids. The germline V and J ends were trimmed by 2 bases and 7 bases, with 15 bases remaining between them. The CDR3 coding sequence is TGTGCCAGCAGCTTACGTCTGGACAGTTTAAATGAGCAGTTCTTC. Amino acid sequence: CASSLRLDSLNEQFF.

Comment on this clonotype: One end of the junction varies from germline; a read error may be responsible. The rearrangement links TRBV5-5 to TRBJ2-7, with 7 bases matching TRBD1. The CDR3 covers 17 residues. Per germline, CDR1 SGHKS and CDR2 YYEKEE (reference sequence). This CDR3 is CANIGPGGDLMMHERYF. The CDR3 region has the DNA TGTGCCAACATCGGCCCAGGGGGTGACCTTATGATGCACGAGCGGTACTTC.

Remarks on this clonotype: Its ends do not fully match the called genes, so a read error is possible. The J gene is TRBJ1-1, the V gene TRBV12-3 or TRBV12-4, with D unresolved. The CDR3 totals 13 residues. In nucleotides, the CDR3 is TGTGCCAGCAATTTAGCAGGAATCACTGAAGCTTTCTTT. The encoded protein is CASNLAGITEAFF.

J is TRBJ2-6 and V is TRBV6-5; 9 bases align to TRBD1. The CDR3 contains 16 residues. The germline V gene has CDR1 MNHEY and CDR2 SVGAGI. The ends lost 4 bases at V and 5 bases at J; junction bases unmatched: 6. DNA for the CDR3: TGTGCCAGCAGTTGGCACAGGGGGCGGTGGGCCAACGTCCTGACTTTC. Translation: CASSWHRGRWANVLTF.

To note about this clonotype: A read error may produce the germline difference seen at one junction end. CDR3 region: CASRLGARTDTQYF. CDR3 sequence (DNA): TGTGCCAGCAGATTAGGAGCTAGAACAGATACGCAGTATTTT. The chain carries TRBV11-2 and TRBJ2-3, with unresolved D. The CDR3 covers 14 residues. CDR1 is SGHAT, CDR2 FQNNGV, per germline.

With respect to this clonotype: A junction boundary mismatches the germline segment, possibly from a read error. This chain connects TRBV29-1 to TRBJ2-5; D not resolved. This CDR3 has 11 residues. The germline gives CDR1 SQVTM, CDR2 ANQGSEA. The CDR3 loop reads CSVENEETQHF. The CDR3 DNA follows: TGCAGCGTTGAAAACGAAGAGACCCAGCACTTC.

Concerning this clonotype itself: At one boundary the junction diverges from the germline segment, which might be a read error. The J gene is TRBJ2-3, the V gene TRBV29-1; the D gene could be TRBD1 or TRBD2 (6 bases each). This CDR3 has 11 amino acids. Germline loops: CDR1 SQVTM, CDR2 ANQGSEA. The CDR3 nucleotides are TGTAGCGTTGGAGAGGGGGGTACGCAGTATTTT. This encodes CSVGEGGTQYF.

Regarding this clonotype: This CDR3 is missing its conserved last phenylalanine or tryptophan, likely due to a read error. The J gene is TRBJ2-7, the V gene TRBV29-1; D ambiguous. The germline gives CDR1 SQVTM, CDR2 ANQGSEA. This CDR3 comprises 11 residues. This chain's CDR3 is CGVEVPYEQYL. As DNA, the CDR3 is TGCGGCGTTGAGGTCCCCTACGAGCAGTACCTC.

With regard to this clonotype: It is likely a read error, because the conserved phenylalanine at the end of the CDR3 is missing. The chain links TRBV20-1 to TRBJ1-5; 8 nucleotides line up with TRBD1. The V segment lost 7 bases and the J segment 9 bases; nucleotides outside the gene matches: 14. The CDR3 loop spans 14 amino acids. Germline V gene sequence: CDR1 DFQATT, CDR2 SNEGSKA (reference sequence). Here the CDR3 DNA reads TGCAGTGTGTCCTCCGGGACAGGCCATAGGCCCCAGCATCTT. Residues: CSVSSGTGHRPQHL.

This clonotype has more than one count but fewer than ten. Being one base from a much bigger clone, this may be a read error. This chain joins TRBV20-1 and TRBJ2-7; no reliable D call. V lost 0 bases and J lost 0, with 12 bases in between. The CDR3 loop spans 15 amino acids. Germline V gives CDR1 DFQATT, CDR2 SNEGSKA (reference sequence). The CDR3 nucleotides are TGCAGTGCTAGAGATCCGATGAAGGTCTCCTACGAGCAGTACTTC. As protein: CSARDPMKVSYEQYF.

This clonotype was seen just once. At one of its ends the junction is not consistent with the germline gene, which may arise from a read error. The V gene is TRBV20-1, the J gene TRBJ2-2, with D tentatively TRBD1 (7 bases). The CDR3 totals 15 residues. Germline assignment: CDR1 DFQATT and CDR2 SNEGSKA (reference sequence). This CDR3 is CCARRGTVNTGELFF. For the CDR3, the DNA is TGCTGTGCTCGCCGCGGGACAGTGAACACCGGGGAGCTGTTTTTT.

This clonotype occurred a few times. The CDR3 protein is CSVEDQGLETGEQYF. The DNA of the CDR3 is TGCAGCGTTGAAGACCAGGGACTAGAGACGGGGGAGCAGTACTTC. This chain joins TRBV29-1 and TRBJ2-7; 8 bases align to TRBD2. Germline trimming cut 0 bases from V and 7 bases from J; bases unmatched to any gene: 11. The germline gives CDR1 SQVTM, CDR2 ANQGSEA. The CDR3 is 15 residues long.

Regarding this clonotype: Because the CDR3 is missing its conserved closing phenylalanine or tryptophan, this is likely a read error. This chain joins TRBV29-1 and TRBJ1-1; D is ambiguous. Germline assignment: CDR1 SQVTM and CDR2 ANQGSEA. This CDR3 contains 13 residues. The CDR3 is CNVEVPGFGEAFV. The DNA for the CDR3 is TGCAACGTTGAGGTCCCCGGGTTTGGTGAAGCTTTCGTT.

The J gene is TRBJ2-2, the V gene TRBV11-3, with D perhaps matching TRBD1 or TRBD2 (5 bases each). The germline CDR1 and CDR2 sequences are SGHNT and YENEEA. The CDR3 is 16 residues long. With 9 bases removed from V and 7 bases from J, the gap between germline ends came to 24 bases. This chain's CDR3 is CASSPSRDGIGGELFF. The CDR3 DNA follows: TGTGCCAGTAGCCCATCCCGGGACGGTATCGGCGGGGAGCTGTTTTTT.

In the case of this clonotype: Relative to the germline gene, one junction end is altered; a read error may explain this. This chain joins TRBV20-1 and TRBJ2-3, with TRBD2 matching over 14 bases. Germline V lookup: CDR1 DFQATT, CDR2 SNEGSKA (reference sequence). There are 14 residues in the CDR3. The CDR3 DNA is TGCAGCGACCGACTAGCGGGAGGGGGGGATATGCAGTATTTT. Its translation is CSDRLAGGGDMQYF.